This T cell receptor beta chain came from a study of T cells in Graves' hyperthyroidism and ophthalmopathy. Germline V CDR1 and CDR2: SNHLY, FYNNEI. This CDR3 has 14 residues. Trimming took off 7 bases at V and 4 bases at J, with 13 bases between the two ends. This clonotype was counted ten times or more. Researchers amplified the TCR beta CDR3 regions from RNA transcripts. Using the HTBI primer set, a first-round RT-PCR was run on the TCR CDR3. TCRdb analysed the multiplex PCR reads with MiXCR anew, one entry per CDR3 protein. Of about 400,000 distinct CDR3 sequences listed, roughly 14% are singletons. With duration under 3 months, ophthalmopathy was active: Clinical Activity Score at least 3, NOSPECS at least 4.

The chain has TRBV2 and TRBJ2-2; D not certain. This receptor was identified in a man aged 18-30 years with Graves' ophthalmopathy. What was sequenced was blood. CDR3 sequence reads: CASIPQVGTGELFF. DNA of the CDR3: TGTGCCAGCATCCCCCAGGTGGGCACCGGGGAGCTGTTTTTT.